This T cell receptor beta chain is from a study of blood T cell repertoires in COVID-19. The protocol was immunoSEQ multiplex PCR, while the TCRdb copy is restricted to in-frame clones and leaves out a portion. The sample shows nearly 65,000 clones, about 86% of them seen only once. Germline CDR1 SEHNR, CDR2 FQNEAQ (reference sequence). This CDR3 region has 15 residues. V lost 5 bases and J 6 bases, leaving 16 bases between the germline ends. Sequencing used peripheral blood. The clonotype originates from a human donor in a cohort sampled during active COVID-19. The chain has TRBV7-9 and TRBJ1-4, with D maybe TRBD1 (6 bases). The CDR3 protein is CASSPPYRADEKLFF. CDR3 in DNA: TGTGCCAGCAGCCCCCCGTACAGGGCCGATGAAAAACTGTTTTTT.